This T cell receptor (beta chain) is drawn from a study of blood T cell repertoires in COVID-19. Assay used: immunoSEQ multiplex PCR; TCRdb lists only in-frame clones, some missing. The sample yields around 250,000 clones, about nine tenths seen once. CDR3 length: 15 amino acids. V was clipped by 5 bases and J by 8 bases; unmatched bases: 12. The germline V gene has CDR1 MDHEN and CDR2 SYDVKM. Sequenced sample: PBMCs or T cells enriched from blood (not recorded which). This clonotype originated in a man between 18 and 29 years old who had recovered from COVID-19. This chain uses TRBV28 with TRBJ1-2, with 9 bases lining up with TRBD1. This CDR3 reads CASSPVTGQGYGYTF. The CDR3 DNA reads TGTGCCAGCAGTCCCGTCACGGGACAGGGCTACGGCTACACCTTC.